The clone carrying this T cell receptor (beta chain) has only a few counts. The antigen is undetermined. V gave up 1 base and J gave up 8 bases; unmatched junction bases: 8. This CDR3 has 16 amino acids. Germline assignment: CDR1 LNHNV and CDR2 YYDKDF (reference sequence). The record originates from a study of CD8+CD57+ T cells in acquired aplastic anemia. Whole-study context: Roughly 3 ug was the average amount of DNA from sorted CD4+ and CD8+ cells. Mean read depth for CD4+ cells from healthy donors was about 9.9 million. Overall study results and limits: It was found that fewer than 35 CD8+ CDR3 sequences were shared between patients and controls. A significant difference in CD8+ Simpson's diversity between patients and controls was not found.

TCR beta VDJ and CDR3 profiles were obtained from a genomic DNA template. MiXCR, run by TCRdb on the reads, gives a single entry per CDR3 protein. The sample includes around 68,000 distinct CDR3 sequences, 45% to 55% seen only once; the top ten take around 8.8%. Sample: sorted CD4+, CD8+, or CD8+CD57+ T cells (not recorded which) from PBMCs. This sequence joins TRBV15 and TRBJ2-1; 10 bases are shared with TRBD2. The TCR sequence derives from a human donor in good health, serving as a control. CDR3 region: CATSRGLAGGLDEQFF. DNA for the CDR3: TGTGCCACCAGCAGAGGCTTAGCGGGAGGCTTAGATGAGCAGTTCTTC.